This T cell receptor beta chain was identified in a study of OX40 agonist ivuxolimab in advanced cancers. At the level of the study: The patients received agonistic anti-OX40 (CD134) antibody ivuxolimab. Patients received ivuxolimab, an intravenous treatment, every 2 weeks at 0.01 to 10 mg/kg.

This clone was recorded once. The target antigen is unknown. If patients had autoimmune disease history or systemic immunosuppression, they were excluded. Assay: immunoSEQ multiplex PCR; the TCRdb copy retains only in-frame clones and omits some. This sample yields more than 45,000 clones, of which roughly 86% are seen a single time; over 2% belongs to the top ten. V lost 1 base and J 5 bases, leaving 23 bases between the germline ends. The CDR3 is made up of 18 amino acids. In germline, CDR1 is LNHDA, CDR2 SQIVND (reference sequence). Study outcomes and limitations: Researchers did not establish what antigens the expanded peripheral T cells target.

The gene calls are TRBV19 and TRBJ1-2; D perhaps matches TRBD1 (5 bases). Sequencing was performed on CD4+ or CD8+ T cells sorted from blood, taken in a trial of the OX40 agonist ivuxolimab. This TCR was sampled from an adult with an advanced solid tumor such as melanoma, head and neck, liver or kidney cancer. CDR3 sequence: CASSIATGTASIRYGYTF. Here the CDR3 DNA reads TGTGCCAGTAGTATAGCTACCGGGACGGCTTCGATCCGGTATGGCTACACCTTC.